These T cell receptor beta chains were read from a single sample in a study of T cell responses to AZD1222 COVID-19 vaccine. TCRdb's copy holds only in-frame clones and misses some; the assay was immunoSEQ multiplex PCR. The top ten hold around 3% of the sample, which has 84,000 or so clones, roughly 90% seen once. This material consisted of peripheral blood, taken on day 0 of AZD1222 vaccination. All receptors come from an adult in good health. CDR3s include the opening cysteine and the closing phenylalanine or tryptophan. A D gene is named only where the DNA matches it firmly. Clone size is not always given. Where it is, it says once, few, many or a class for expanded clones.

v_gene: TRBV28
d_gene: -
abundance: -
j_gene: TRBJ2-7
CDR3aa: CASTPLTGTSYEQYF
CDR3nt: TGTGCCAGCACGCCCCTTACAGGGACGTCCTACGAGCAGTACTTC

v_gene: TRBV5-1
d_gene: -
abundance: -
j_gene: TRBJ2-3
CDR3aa: CASSYRGYSTDTQYF
CDR3nt: TGCGCCAGCAGCTACAGAGGGTATAGCACAGATACGCAGTATTTT

v_gene: TRBV3-1/TRBV3-2
d_gene: TRBD2
abundance: -
j_gene: TRBJ2-2
CDR3aa: CASSRPQIAGRTGELFF
CDR3nt: TGTGCCAGCAGCCGCCCTCAAATAGCGGGTCGCACCGGGGAGCTGTTTTTT

v_gene: TRBV19
d_gene: TRBD1
abundance: -
j_gene: TRBJ2-5
CDR3aa: CASGDRGETQYF
CDR3nt: TGTGCCAGTGGGGACAGGGGGGAGACCCAGTACTTC

v_gene: TRBV28
d_gene: TRBD2
abundance: -
j_gene: TRBJ2-7
CDR3aa: CASSLPGLAGVSYEQYF
CDR3nt: TGTGCCAGCAGTTTACCGGGACTAGCGGGAGTCTCCTACGAGCAGTACTTC

v_gene: TRBV29-1
d_gene: TRBD1
abundance: -
j_gene: TRBJ1-1
CDR3aa: CSVASSTGRNTEAFF
CDR3nt: TGCAGCGTCGCAAGCTCGACAGGGAGGAACACTGAAGCTTTCTTT

v_gene: TRBV6-1
d_gene: -
abundance: -
j_gene: TRBJ1-5
CDR3aa: CASSEEGWGDQPQHF
CDR3nt: TGTGCCAGCAGTGAAGAGGGGTGGGGAGATCAGCCCCAGCATTTT

v_gene: TRBV7-3
d_gene: -
abundance: -
j_gene: TRBJ2-1
CDR3aa: CASSLSGGYDNEQFF
CDR3nt: TGTGCCAGCAGCCTCTCAGGAGGTTACGACAATGAGCAGTTCTTC

v_gene: TRBV2
d_gene: -
abundance: -
j_gene: TRBJ1-5
CDR3aa: CASSVEGNQPQHF
CDR3nt: TGTGCCAGCAGTGTCGAGGGCAATCAGCCCCAGCATTTT

v_gene: TRBV5-1
d_gene: TRBD2
abundance: -
j_gene: TRBJ2-7
CDR3aa: CASSRTSGGRSYEQYF
CDR3nt: TGCGCCAGCAGCCGGACTAGCGGGGGGCGCTCCTACGAGCAGTACTTC

v_gene: TRBV28
d_gene: -
abundance: -
j_gene: TRBJ1-1
CDR3aa: CASSRGTYSFF
CDR3nt: TGTGCCAGCAGTCGGGGGACTTATTCTTTCTTT

v_gene: TRBV6-5
d_gene: -
abundance: -
j_gene: TRBJ2-7
CDR3aa: CASAWDTLAEQYF
CDR3nt: TGTGCCAGCGCTTGGGACACCCTCGCCGAGCAGTACTTC

v_gene: TRBV5-1
d_gene: TRBD1
abundance: -
j_gene: TRBJ1-5
CDR3aa: CASSLGQGGQPQHF
CDR3nt: TGCGCCAGCAGCCTTGGACAGGGCGGCCAGCCCCAGCATTTT

v_gene: TRBV5-5
d_gene: TRBD1
abundance: -
j_gene: TRBJ1-1
CDR3aa: CATGGLLYTEAFF
CDR3nt: TGTGCCACAGGGGGGCTACTTTACACTGAAGCTTTCTTT

v_gene: TRBV28
d_gene: -
abundance: -
j_gene: TRBJ2-3
CDR3aa: CASSLGTASTDTQYF
CDR3nt: TGTGCCAGCAGTTTAGGGACGGCTAGCACAGATACGCAGTATTTT

v_gene: TRBV11-2
d_gene: -
abundance: -
j_gene: TRBJ1-3
CDR3aa: CASSLSPSGNTIYF
CDR3nt: TGTGCCAGCAGCTTATCCCCCTCTGGAAACACCATATATTTT

v_gene: TRBV9
d_gene: TRBD1
abundance: -
j_gene: TRBJ1-1
CDR3aa: CASSVVQGVMGVNTEAFF
CDR3nt: TGTGCCAGCAGCGTAGTGCAGGGGGTTATGGGGGTGAACACTGAAGCTTTCTTT

v_gene: TRBV7-2
d_gene: -
abundance: -
j_gene: TRBJ2-7
CDR3aa: CASSGGTDREFYEQYF
CDR3nt: TGTGCCAGCAGCGGAGGGACCGACCGAGAATTCTACGAGCAGTACTTC

v_gene: TRBV5-1
d_gene: TRBD1
abundance: -
j_gene: TRBJ2-3
CDR3aa: CASSWPQGVTDTQYF
CDR3nt: TGCGCCAGCAGCTGGCCGCAGGGGGTTACAGATACGCAGTATTTT

v_gene: TRBV19
d_gene: -
abundance: once
j_gene: TRBJ1-5
CDR3aa: CASSSTNSNQPQHF
CDR3nt: TGTGCCAGTAGTTCCACAAATAGCAATCAGCCCCAGCATTTT

v_gene: TRBV19
d_gene: -
abundance: -
j_gene: TRBJ2-7
CDR3aa: CASSIAVDYEQYF
CDR3nt: TGTGCCAGTAGTATAGCGGTTGACTACGAGCAGTACTTC

v_gene: TRBV13
d_gene: -
abundance: -
j_gene: TRBJ1-1
CDR3aa: CASSLWVRRMNTEAFF
CDR3nt: TGTGCCAGCAGCTTATGGGTTAGACGGATGAACACTGAAGCTTTCTTT

v_gene: TRBV5-1
d_gene: TRBD1
abundance: few
j_gene: TRBJ1-1
CDR3aa: CASSARQGARGEAFF
CDR3nt: TGCGCCAGCAGCGCCCGACAGGGGGCGCGAGGTGAAGCTTTCTTT

v_gene: TRBV7-6
d_gene: TRBD1
abundance: few
j_gene: TRBJ2-7
CDR3aa: CASSYGQGASKEQYF
CDR3nt: TGTGCCAGCAGCTACGGACAGGGGGCATCGAAAGAGCAGTACTTC

v_gene: TRBV5-7
d_gene: -
abundance: -
j_gene: TRBJ2-3
CDR3aa: CASSLTGRGTDTQYF
CDR3nt: TGTGCCAGCAGCTTAACGGGGCGGGGCACAGATACGCAGTATTTT

v_gene: TRBV9
d_gene: -
abundance: -
j_gene: TRBJ1-1
CDR3aa: CASRAAGQGRTEAFF
CDR3nt: TGTGCCAGCAGGGCCGCAGGTCAGGGGCGGACTGAAGCTTTCTTT

v_gene: TRBV9
d_gene: TRBD1
abundance: -
j_gene: TRBJ1-2
CDR3aa: CASSGGAGGDYGYTF
CDR3nt: TGTGCCAGCAGCGGTGGTGCAGGGGGGGACTATGGCTACACCTTC

v_gene: TRBV18
d_gene: -
abundance: -
j_gene: TRBJ1-4
CDR3aa: CASSPQTGNPQEKLFF
CDR3nt: TGTGCCAGCTCACCTCAAACAGGGAACCCGCAGGAAAAACTGTTTTTT

v_gene: TRBV10-3
d_gene: -
abundance: -
j_gene: TRBJ2-7
CDR3aa: CAISESNWGAYEQYF
CDR3nt: TGTGCCATCAGTGAGTCAAACTGGGGGGCCTACGAGCAGTACTTC

v_gene: TRBV20-1
d_gene: -
abundance: -
j_gene: TRBJ2-1
CDR3aa: CSAAAAGEQFF
CDR3nt: TGCAGTGCCGCCGCGGCGGGTGAGCAGTTCTTC

v_gene: TRBV9
d_gene: -
abundance: -
j_gene: TRBJ1-6
CDR3aa: CASSVGQSDNSPLHF
CDR3nt: TGTGCCAGCAGTGTCGGGCAGTCCGATAATTCACCCCTCCACTTT

v_gene: TRBV4-1
d_gene: -
abundance: -
j_gene: TRBJ1-1
CDR3aa: CASSQVMNTEAFF
CDR3nt: TGCGCCAGCAGCCAAGTCATGAACACTGAAGCTTTCTTT

v_gene: TRBV5-1
d_gene: -
abundance: -
j_gene: TRBJ1-2
CDR3aa: CASSHDGGGYGYTF
CDR3nt: TGCGCCAGCAGCCACGACGGAGGAGGCTATGGCTACACCTTC

v_gene: TRBV18
d_gene: -
abundance: -
j_gene: TRBJ2-7
CDR3aa: CASSNTRTRYEQYF
CDR3nt: TGTGCCAGCTCGAACACTCGGACGCGTTACGAGCAGTACTTC

v_gene: TRBV4-1
d_gene: -
abundance: -
j_gene: TRBJ2-6
CDR3aa: CASSQRYRDTQSGANVLTF
CDR3nt: TGCGCCAGCAGCCAACGATACAGGGATACCCAGTCTGGGGCCAACGTCCTGACTTTC

v_gene: TRBV28
d_gene: -
abundance: -
j_gene: TRBJ2-1
CDR3aa: CASSFSGVNNEQFF
CDR3nt: TGTGCCAGCAGTTTTAGTGGGGTGAACAATGAGCAGTTCTTC

v_gene: TRBV2
d_gene: -
abundance: -
j_gene: TRBJ2-6
CDR3aa: CASSDRNSGANVLTF
CDR3nt: TGTGCCAGCAGTGACAGGAACTCTGGGGCCAACGTCCTGACTTTC

v_gene: TRBV24-1
d_gene: TRBD1
abundance: -
j_gene: TRBJ1-5
CDR3aa: CATKDRANIRGNQPQHF
CDR3nt: TGTGCCACCAAGGACAGGGCTAACATTAGGGGCAATCAGCCCCAGCATTTT